The 14 T cell receptor beta chains reported below all come from one sample, sequenced in a study of shared clonotypes between healthy human individuals. Profiling relied on immunoSEQ multiplex PCR, and the TCRdb table lists in-frame clones only, not all of them. The table has about 1 million clones, about 75% seen once. Sequenced sample: memory CD4+ T cells sorted from blood. Noted subset: CD45RA-negative fraction. All receptors come from a man aged 18 to 35 in good health.

The genes are TRBV29-1 and TRBJ2-1; no clear D gene. The CDR3 runs to 14 residues. Germline V CDR1 and CDR2: SQVTM, ANQGSEA. Trimming stripped 0 bases from V and 0 bases from J, with 6 bases between. The CDR3 bases are TGCAGCGTTGAAGACAGGAGCTCCTACAATGAGCAGTTCTTC. This sequence encodes CSVEDRSSYNEQFF.

The chain joins TRBV7-3 to TRBJ2-1; 7 bases align to TRBD2. The CDR3 is 15 residues long. Germline CDR1 is SGHTA and CDR2 is FQGTGA. J lost 4 bases, V lost 3 bases, and 6 bases had no gene match. CDR3 bases: TGTGCCAGCAGCTTGTCTAGCGGAGGTTACAATGAGCAGTTCTTC. Amino acids: CASSLSSGGYNEQFF.

The V gene is TRBV7-2, the J gene TRBJ2-1, with D unresolved. Trimming stripped 2 bases from V and 3 bases from J, with 5 bases between. CDR1 is SGHTA, CDR2 FQGNSA, per germline. The CDR3 runs to 13 residues. DNA of the CDR3: TGTGCCAGCAGCTTAACAGACTACAATGAGCAGTTCTTC. Protein: CASSLTDYNEQFF.

The chain recombines TRBV4-2 with TRBJ2-2; D gene ambiguous. The CDR3 covers 12 residues. Trimming removed 4 bases at V and 4 bases at J, with 4 bases between. Germline CDR1 and CDR2: LGHNA and YNFKEQ. In DNA form, the CDR3 reads TGTGCCAGCAGCCCTCGCACCGGGGAGCTGTTTTTT. Amino acids: CASSPRTGELFF.

The CDR3 nucleotides are TGCAGTGTCTGGATCTATGGCTACACCTTC. It codes for CSVWIYGYTF. V and J are TRBV20-1 and TRBJ1-2; D is undetermined. The germline V gene has CDR1 DFQATT and CDR2 SNEGSKA (reference sequence). Trimming left V 7 bases short and J 4 bases short, with 7 bases between. This CDR3 has 10 amino acids.

This chain connects TRBV5-3 to TRBJ2-1; 12 bases fit TRBD2. TRBV5-3 carries the ORF label, with uncertain function. The CDR3 loop spans 17 amino acids. The trim removed 4 bases at V and 4 bases at J, leaving 9 bases unmatched. The CDR3 bases are TGTGCCAGAAGCGGGCCTCGACTAGCGGGAGTGTACAATGAGCAGTTCTTC. Translated, it gives CARSGPRLAGVYNEQFF.

This chain joins TRBV5-6 and TRBJ2-5; 9 bases map to TRBD1. J gave up 5 bases and V 4 bases, and 12 bases lay outside the gene matches. Germline-derived CDR1 and CDR2 are SGHDT and YYEEEE. The CDR3 sequence is 16 residues long. In DNA, the CDR3 is TGTGCCAGCAGCGCCCGGACAGGGGCGGATTCGGAGACCCAGTACTTC. This encodes CASSARTGADSETQYF. Using reference TRBV5-6 and TRBJ2-5 for the parts outside the CDR3, the full variable domain is DAGVTQSPTHLIKTRGQQVTLRCSPKSGHDTVSWYQQALGQGPQFIFQYYEEEERQRGNFPDRFSGHQFPNYSSELNVNALLLGDSALYLCASSARTGADSETQYFGPGTRLLVL.

This clone was detected only a few times. The chain carries TRBV9 and TRBJ1-6; maybe TRBD1 (6 bases). The CDR3 has 14 residues. Trimming cost V 0 bases and J 8 bases, with 9 bases left between them. Germline CDR1 reads SGDLS; CDR2 reads YYNGEE. The CDR3 nucleotides are TGTGCCAGCAGCGTAGGGGACACCGATTCACCCCTCCACTTT. Translated: CASSVGDTDSPLHF.

The rearrangement uses TRBV10-1 and TRBJ2-3; no clear D. This CDR3 has 18 residues. Germline V gene lookup returns CDR1 WNHNN and CDR2 SYGVQD (reference sequence). V lost 2 bases and J lost 3, with 21 bases in between. The CDR3 DNA is TGCGCCAGCAGTGAGCTTTCGCCGATCCCCTGGAAAACAGATACGCAGTATTTT. Protein sequence: CASSELSPIPWKTDTQYF.

This clone was found a few times. The chain recombines TRBV21-1 with TRBJ1-1. TRBV21-1 is described as a pseudogene. This CDR3 is built from 16 residues. CDR3 region: CASSKYGSSKTFEAFF. CDR3 sequence (DNA): TGTGCCAGCAGCAAATACGGCTCCAGCAAGACCTTTGAAGCTTTCTTT.

The J gene is TRBJ1-2, the V gene TRBV19, with D unresolved. The CDR3 consists of 13 residues. V was trimmed by 7 bases and J by 5 bases, leaving 14 bases between them. From germline, CDR1 is LNHDA and CDR2 SQIVND (reference sequence). CDR3 region: CASTLDPGYGYTF. The CDR3 region has the DNA TGTGCCAGTACCCTGGACCCCGGTTATGGCTACACCTTC.

The chain has TRBV5-1 and TRBJ1-6, with 7 positions matching TRBD1. Germline values: CDR1 SGHRS, CDR2 YFSETQ. The CDR3 length is 15 residues. V lost 0 bases to trimming and J lost 6 bases; unmatched junction nucleotides: 3. As DNA, the CDR3 is TGCGCCAGCAGCTTGGACAGGGGAGGTAATTCACCCCTCCACTTT. It codes for CASSLDRGGNSPLHF. The variable domain in full, completed from reference TRBV5-1 and TRBJ1-6, reads KAGVTQTPRYLIKTRGQQVTLSCSPISGHRSVSWYQQTPGQGLQFLFEYFSETQRNKGNFPGRFSGRQFSNSRSEMNVSTLELGDSALYLCASSLDRGGNSPLHFGNGTRLTVT.

In the case of this clone: At the DNA level, this CDR3 is encoded by other sequences in the same sample as well. This chain uses TRBV2 with TRBJ2-7; D gene ambiguous. Germline V gene lookup returns CDR1 SNHLY and CDR2 FYNNEI. Trimming pared 4 bases from V and 6 bases from J, leaving 4 bases between. The CDR3 covers 10 residues. The CDR3 region has the DNA TGTGCCAGCAGTGGGGGCGAGCAGTACTTC. It codes for CASSGGEQYF.

This clone was detected a few times. The rearrangement links TRBV7-2 to TRBJ1-2; the match to TRBD1 covers 7 bases. Germline V CDR1 and CDR2: SGHTA, FQGNSA. The CDR3 loop spans 12 amino acids. J gave up 8 bases and V 4 bases, and 4 bases lay outside the gene matches. The CDR3 DNA follows: TGTGCCAGCAGCTCACAGGGGCGGGGCTACACCTTC. Its translation is CASSSQGRGYTF.